This T cell receptor beta chain is drawn from a study of T cells expressing NK-cell markers. About the study: Serological testing identified most of the eight sequenced donors as HCMV-seropositive and one as seronegative.

This CDR3 has 14 amino acids. UMI-tagged 5'RACE template switching yielded the TCR beta cDNA. With the 5' RACE reads reprocessed, TCRdb shows one record per CDR3 protein and no DNA. The clone table shows fewer than 400,000 distinct CDR3 sequences, with the ten largest holding around 5.3%. Sequencing was performed on blood T cells: a sorted CD56 or NKG2C T cell subset, CD4+ or CD8+ T cells, or bulk PBMC T cells (not recorded which). The source of this sequence is a man aged 18-75 years in good health. The V gene is TRBV12-3 or TRBV12-4, the J gene TRBJ2-2; the D gene TCRdb calls, TRBD1, cannot be checked with no DNA. CDR3 loop: CASRRGLGTGELFF.